This T cell receptor beta chain was observed in a study of blood T cell repertoires in COVID-19. V lost 1 base and J lost 2, with 6 bases in between. CDR3 length equals 13 residues. Looked up from germline, CDR1 is LGHNA and CDR2 is YSLEER. The table lists this clone with a few counts. Those who participated ranged in age from roughly 18 to 89 years and resided in about two dozen US areas. TCRdb's copy holds only in-frame clones and misses some; the assay was immunoSEQ multiplex PCR. The sample gives hundreds of thousands of clones, about 82% of which show up once; 2% to 2.5% is in the top ten. This TCR came from a woman aged 50 to 60 who had recovered from COVID-19. The J gene is TRBJ2-7, the V gene TRBV4-3; weak D call: TRBD1 (6 bases). Sequenced sample: PBMCs or T cells enriched from blood (not recorded which). In DNA, the CDR3 is TGCGCCAGCAGCCAAGGACAGGCCTACGAGCAGTACTTC. Amino acid sequence: CASSQGQAYEQYF.